This T cell receptor beta chain was sequenced in a study of blood T cells in healthy people across ages. Whole-study findings and limits: Possibly, changes in expanded clonotypes were confounded because donor CMV status was unknown.

The authors ran a second PCR of roughly 6 to 11 cycles using a sample-barcoded 5' primer and a J-beta primer mix. Researchers report that each sample yielded at least 3 million CDR3-containing paired-end reads. MiXCR was run by TCRdb on the 5' RACE reads, yielding one entry per CDR3 protein. The profile shows more than 650,000 distinct CDR3 sequences, about 53% of them singletons. This clonotype was observed a few times. Its antigen is undetermined. V lost 6 bases, J lost 6 bases, and 4 bases stayed unmatched. The CDR3 totals 12 residues. The sequence was obtained from a man of 80 years or more in good health. J is TRBJ1-2 and V is TRBV12-3 or TRBV12-4, with 7 bases that match TRBD1. Material for sequencing was blood. The DNA for the CDR3 is TGTGCCAGCAGGGAGGGGGCTCATGGCTACACCTTC. This codes for CASREGAHGYTF.